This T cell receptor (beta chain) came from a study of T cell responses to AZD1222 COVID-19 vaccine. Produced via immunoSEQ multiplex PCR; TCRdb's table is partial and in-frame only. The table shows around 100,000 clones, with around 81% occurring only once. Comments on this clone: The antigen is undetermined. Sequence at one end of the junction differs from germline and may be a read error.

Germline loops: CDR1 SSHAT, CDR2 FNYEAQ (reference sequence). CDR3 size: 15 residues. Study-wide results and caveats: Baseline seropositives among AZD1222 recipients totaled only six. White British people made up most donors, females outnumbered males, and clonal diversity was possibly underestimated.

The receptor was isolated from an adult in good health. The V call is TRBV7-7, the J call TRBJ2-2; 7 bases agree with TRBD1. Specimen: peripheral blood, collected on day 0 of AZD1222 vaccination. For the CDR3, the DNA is TGTGCTAGCAGCTTAACGGACAGGTCGACCGGGGAGCTGTTTTTT. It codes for CASSLTDRSTGELFF. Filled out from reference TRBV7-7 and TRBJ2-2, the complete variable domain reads GAGVSQSPRYKVTKRGQDVTLRCDPISSHATLYWYQQALGQGPEFLTYFNYEAQPDKSGLPSDRFSAERPEGSISTLTIQRTEQRDSAMYRCASSLTDRSTGELFFGEGSRLTVL.